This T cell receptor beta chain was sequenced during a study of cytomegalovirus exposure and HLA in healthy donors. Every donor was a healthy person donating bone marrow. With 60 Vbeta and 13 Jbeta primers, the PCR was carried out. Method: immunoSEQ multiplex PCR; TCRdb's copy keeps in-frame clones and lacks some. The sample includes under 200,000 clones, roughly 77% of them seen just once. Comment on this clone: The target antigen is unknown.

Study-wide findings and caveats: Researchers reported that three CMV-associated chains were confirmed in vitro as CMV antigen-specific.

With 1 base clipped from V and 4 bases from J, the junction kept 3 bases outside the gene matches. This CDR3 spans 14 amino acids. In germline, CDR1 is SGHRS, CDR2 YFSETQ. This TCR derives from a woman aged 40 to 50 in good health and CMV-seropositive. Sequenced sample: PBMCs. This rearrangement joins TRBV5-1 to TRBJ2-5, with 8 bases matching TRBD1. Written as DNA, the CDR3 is TGCGCCAGCAGCTTGCCCGGGACAGGAGAGACCCAGTACTTC. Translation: CASSLPGTGETQYF. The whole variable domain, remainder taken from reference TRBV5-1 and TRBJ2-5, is KAGVTQTPRYLIKTRGQQVTLSCSPISGHRSVSWYQQTPGQGLQFLFEYFSETQRNKGNFPGRFSGRQFSNSRSEMNVSTLELGDSALYLCASSLPGTGETQYFGPGTRLLVL.